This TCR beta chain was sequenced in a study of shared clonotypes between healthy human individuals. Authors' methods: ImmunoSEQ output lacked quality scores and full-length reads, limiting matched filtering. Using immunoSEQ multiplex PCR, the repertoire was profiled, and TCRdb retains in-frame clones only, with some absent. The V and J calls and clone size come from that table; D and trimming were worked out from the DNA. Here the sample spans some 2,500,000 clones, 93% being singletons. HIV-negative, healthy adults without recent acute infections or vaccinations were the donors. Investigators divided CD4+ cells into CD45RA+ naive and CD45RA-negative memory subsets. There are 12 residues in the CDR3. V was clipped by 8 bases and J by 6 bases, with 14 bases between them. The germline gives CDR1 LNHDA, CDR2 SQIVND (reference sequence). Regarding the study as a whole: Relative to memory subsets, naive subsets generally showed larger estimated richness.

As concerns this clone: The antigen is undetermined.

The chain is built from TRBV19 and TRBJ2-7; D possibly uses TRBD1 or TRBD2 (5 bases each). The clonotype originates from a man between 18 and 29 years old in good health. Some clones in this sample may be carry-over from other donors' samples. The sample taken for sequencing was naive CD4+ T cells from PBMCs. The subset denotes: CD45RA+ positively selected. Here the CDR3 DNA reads TGTGCCAGTGCGGGCACAGGCAGCGAGCAGTACTTC. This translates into CASAGTGSEQYF.